This T cell receptor beta chain is from a study of cytomegalovirus exposure and HLA in healthy donors. Worth noting for this clone: Its antigen remains unidentified.

General observations from the study: Prediction of most subjects' HLA-A and HLA-B alleles by TCR beta sequences was reportedly accurate. Excluded were some V segments that proved indistinguishable, including TRBV6-2 and TRBV6-3.

Trimming took 6 bases from V and 11 from J, leaving 16 bases between them. The CDR3 runs 12 residues. Germline CDR1 is MNHEY and CDR2 is SVGAGI. PCR was performed using 60 Vbeta and 13 Jbeta primers. TCRdb's copy holds only in-frame clones and misses some; the assay was immunoSEQ multiplex PCR. Of roughly 120,000 clones detected, around 77% appear once; the ten largest clones hold roughly 13%. The donors gave bone marrow, and they were healthy. This sequence joins TRBV6-5 and TRBJ2-5; a weak D match, TRBD2 (5 bases). The sequenced sample was PBMCs. The receptor's source is a woman between 35 and 50 years old in good health and CMV-seropositive. The CDR3 spells CASSLTRDEQYF. CDR3 in DNA: TGTGCCAGCAGCCTTACCCGGGATGAGCAGTACTTC.